The text below deals with one TCR beta chain. The treatment is: preoperative locoregional IRX-2 cytokine immunotherapy. Samples came from a phase Ib trial of preoperative locoregional IRX-2 cytokine immunotherapy. Trimming shortened V by 4 bases and J by 1 base, and 14 bases separated the two germline ends. The CDR3 is made up of 15 amino acids. Germline V gene sequence: CDR1 SGHNT, CDR2 YENEEA. Sequenced by immunoSEQ multiplex PCR; TCRdb stores in-frame clones only, minus some. The table lists roughly 93,000 clones, approximately 90% of them singletons. This specimen belongs to a study of preoperative IRX-2 immunotherapy in early breast cancer.

The TCR originated in a human donor with breast cancer. Material: tumor tissue, obtained after IRX-2 immunotherapy. The V call is TRBV11-3, the J call TRBJ2-7; D gene uncertain. The CDR3 spells CASSSTVLTSYEQYF. The CDR3 nucleotides read TGTGCCAGCAGCTCTACTGTGCTTACATCCTACGAGCAGTACTTC.